Shown below are 2 T cell receptor beta chains from a single sample sequenced in a study of T cells after posttransplantation cyclophosphamide. Control samples came 1 year after myeloablative marrow transplants with methotrexate plus calcineurin inhibitor. Libraries were prepared by immunoSEQ multiplex PCR; TCRdb keeps only in-frame clonotypes and omits some of them. In the table there are about 16,000 clones, around 90% of which are singletons. Sequenced material: PBMCs, taken after an allogeneic stem cell transplant with a calcineurin inhibitor and methotrexate. All receptors derive from a male patient aged 50 to 59 who received an allogeneic stem cell transplant from an unrelated donor, was CMV-positive, and had chronic GVHD only. Certain T cells may be donor cells from the graft.

The V and J genes are TRBV5-4 and TRBJ1-2, with a weak D call TRBD1 (5 bases). The CDR3 has 14 residues. Germline assignment: CDR1 SGHNT and CDR2 YYREEE (reference sequence). V was clipped by 2 bases and J by 7 bases, with 15 bases between them. The CDR3 DNA reads as TGTGCCAGCAGCTTCGGGGGTTTAATTACTGGCTACACCTTC. Its protein is CASSFGGLITGYTF.

The chain combines TRBV5-1 with TRBJ2-7; 8 bases align to TRBD2. CDR1 and CDR2 (germline): SGHRS, YFSETQ. V shed 4 bases, J shed 1 base, and the junction held 7 bases outside the gene matches. The length of the CDR3 is 15 residues. CDR3 sequence (DNA): TGCGCCAGCAGCCAACGGGCTAGCGGGTCCTACGAGCAGTACTTC. This gives the protein CASSQRASGSYEQYF.